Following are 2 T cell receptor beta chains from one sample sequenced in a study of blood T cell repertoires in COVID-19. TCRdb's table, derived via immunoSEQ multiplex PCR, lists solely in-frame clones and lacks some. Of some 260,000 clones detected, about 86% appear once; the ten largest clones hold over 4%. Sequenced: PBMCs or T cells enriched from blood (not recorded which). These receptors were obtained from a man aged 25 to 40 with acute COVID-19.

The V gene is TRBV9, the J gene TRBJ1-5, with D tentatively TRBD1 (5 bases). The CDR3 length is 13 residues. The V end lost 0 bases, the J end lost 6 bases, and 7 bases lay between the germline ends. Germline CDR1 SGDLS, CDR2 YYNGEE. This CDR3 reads CASSVGGGQPQHF. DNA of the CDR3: TGTGCCAGCAGCGTAGGGGGGGGTCAGCCCCAGCATTTT.

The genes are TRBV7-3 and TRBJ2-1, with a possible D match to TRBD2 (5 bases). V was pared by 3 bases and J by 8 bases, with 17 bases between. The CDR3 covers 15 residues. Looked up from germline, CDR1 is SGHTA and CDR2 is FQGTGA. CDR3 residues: CASSFSALTLHEQFF. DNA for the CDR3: TGTGCCAGCAGCTTTAGCGCACTCACACTCCATGAGCAGTTCTTC.